This entry features one TCR beta chain sequence. The antigen remains undetermined. This specimen comes from a study of shared clonotypes between healthy human individuals. Findings and limits, study-wide: On the whole, naive subsets had larger estimated richness than memory subsets had. Generation probabilities were higher for clonotypes shared across all four sorted-subset donors than for unshared ones.

Positively selected for CCR7, the CD45RO-negative cells used as naive CD8 cells excluded terminally differentiated effector memory CD45RA+ cells. Caucasian adults living in Nashville, Tennessee, provided all samples. Measured with immunoSEQ multiplex PCR; TCRdb has only the in-frame clones, and not every one. The sample carries some 630,000 clones, approximately 96% recorded once. Germline-derived CDR1 and CDR2 are SEHNR and FQNEAQ (reference sequence). The V segment lost 5 bases and the J segment 10 bases; nucleotides outside the gene matches: 11. The CDR3 totals 15 residues. What was sequenced was naive CD8+ T cells sorted from blood. The chain recombines TRBV7-9 with TRBJ2-1; 10 nucleotides agree with TRBD2. This TCR came from a woman under 40 in good health. In nucleotides, the CDR3 is TGTGCCAGCAGCGGCCCCGGGACTAGCGAGAAGGAGCAGTTCTTC. It translates to CASSGPGTSEKEQFF.